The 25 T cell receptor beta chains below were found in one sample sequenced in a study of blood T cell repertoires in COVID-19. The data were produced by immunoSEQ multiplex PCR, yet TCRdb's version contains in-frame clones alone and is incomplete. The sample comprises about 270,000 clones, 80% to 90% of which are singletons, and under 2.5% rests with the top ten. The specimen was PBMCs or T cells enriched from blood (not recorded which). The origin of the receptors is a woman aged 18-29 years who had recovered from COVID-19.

The CDR3 sequence: CASSLEPVWTQYF. The CDR3 nucleotides read TGTGCCAGCAGCTTGGAGCCCGTCTGGACCCAGTACTTC. The chain joins TRBV5-5 to TRBJ2-5; D is undetermined. This CDR3 region has 13 residues. Germline CDR1 is SGHKS and CDR2 is YYEKEE (reference sequence). The ends were cut back, 0 bases at V and 7 bases at J, with 10 bases in the middle.

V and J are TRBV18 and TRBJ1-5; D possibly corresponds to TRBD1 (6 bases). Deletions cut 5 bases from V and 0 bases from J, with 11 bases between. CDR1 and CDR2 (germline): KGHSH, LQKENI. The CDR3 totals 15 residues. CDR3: CASSYYRDSNQPQHF. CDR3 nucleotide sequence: TGTGCCAGCTCATACTACAGGGATAGCAATCAGCCCCAGCATTTT.

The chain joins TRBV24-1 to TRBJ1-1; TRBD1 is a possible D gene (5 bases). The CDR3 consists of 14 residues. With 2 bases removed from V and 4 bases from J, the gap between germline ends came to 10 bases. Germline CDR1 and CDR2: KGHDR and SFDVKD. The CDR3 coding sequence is TGTGCCACCAGTGATTCGGGGGAGGGCACTGAAGCTTTCTTT. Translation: CATSDSGEGTEAFF.

The CDR3 loop is CATRTGAGYGYTF. In DNA, the CDR3 is TGTGCCACCCGGACAGGCGCGGGGTATGGCTACACCTTC. The rearrangement joins TRBV19 to TRBJ1-2, with TRBD1 matching 7 bases. The CDR3 totals 13 residues. Germline V lookup: CDR1 LNHDA, CDR2 SQIVND (reference sequence). V was clipped by 10 bases and J by 5 bases; unmatched bases: 10.

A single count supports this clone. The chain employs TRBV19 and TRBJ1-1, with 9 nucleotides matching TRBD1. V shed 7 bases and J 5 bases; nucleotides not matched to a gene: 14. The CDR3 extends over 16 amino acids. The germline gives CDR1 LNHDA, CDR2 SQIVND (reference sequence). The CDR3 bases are TGTGCCAGTACCCATGGGGGACAGGGATTCGGAACTGAAGCTTTCTTT. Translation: CASTHGGQGFGTEAFF.

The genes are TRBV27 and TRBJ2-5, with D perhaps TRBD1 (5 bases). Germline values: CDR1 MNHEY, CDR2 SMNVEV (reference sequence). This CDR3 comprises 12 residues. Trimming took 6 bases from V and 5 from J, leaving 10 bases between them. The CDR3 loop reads CASSPSGETQYF. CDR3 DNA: TGTGCCAGCAGCCCCTCAGGGGAGACCCAGTACTTC.

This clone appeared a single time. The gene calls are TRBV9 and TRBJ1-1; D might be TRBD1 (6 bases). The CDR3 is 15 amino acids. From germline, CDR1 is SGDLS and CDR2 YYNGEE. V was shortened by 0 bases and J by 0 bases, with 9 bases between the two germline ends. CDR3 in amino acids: CASSVDDRMNTEAFF. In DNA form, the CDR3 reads TGTGCCAGCAGCGTAGACGACAGGATGAACACTGAAGCTTTCTTT.

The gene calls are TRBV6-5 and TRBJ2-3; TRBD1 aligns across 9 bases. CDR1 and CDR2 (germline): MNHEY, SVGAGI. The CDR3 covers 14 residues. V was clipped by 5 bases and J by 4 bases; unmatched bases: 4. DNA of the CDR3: TGTGCCAGCAGTAGGGACAGGGATGCAGATACGCAGTATTTT. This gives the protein CASSRDRDADTQYF.

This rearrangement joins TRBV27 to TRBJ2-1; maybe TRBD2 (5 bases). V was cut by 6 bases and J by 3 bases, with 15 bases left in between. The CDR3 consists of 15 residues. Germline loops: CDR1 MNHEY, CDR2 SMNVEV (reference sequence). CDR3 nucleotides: TGTGCCAGCAGCCTAATCCAAGGGAGCTACAATGAGCAGTTCTTC. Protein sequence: CASSLIQGSYNEQFF.

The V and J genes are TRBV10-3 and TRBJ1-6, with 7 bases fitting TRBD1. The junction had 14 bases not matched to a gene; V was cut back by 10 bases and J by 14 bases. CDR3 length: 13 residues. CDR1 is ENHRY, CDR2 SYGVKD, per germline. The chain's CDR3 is CATRTGLRLALHF. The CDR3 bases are TGTGCCACCCGGACAGGTTTAAGATTGGCCCTCCACTTT.

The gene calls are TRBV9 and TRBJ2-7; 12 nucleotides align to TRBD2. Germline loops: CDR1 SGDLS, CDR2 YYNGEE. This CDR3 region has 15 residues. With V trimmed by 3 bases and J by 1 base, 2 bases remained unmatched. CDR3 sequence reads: CASSEGLAGSYEQYF. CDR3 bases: TGTGCCAGCAGCGAAGGACTAGCGGGGTCCTACGAGCAGTACTTC.

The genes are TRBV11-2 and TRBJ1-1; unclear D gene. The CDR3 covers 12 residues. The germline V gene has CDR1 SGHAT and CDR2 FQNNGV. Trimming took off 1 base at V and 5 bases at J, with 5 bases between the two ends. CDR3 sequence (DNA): TGTGCCAGCAGCTTAGTGAGGACTGAAGCTTTCTTT. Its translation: CASSLVRTEAFF.

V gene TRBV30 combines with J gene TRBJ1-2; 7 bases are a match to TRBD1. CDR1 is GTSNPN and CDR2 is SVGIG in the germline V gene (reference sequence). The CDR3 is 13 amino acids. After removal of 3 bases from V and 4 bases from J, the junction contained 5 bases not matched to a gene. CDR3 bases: TGTGCCTGGAGAGATGGGACAGTCTATGGCTACACCTTC. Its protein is CAWRDGTVYGYTF.

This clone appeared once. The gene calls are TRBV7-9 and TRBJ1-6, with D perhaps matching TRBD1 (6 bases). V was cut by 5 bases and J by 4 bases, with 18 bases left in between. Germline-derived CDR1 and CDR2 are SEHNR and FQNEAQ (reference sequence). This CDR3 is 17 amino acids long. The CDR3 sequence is CASSLGGGRAYNSPLHF. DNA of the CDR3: TGTGCCAGCAGCCTCGGCGGGGGCCGGGCTTATAATTCACCCCTCCACTTT.

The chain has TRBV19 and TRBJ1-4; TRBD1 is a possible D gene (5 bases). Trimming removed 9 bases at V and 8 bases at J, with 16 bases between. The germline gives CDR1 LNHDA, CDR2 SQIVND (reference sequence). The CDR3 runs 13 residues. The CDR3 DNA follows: TGTGCCAGCAAACAGGAGGGGCGGGAAAAACTGTTTTTT. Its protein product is CASKQEGREKLFF.

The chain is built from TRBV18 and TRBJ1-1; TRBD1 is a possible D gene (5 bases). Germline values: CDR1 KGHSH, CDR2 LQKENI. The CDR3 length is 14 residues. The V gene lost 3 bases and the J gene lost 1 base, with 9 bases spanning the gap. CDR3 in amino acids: CASSPGGANTEAFF. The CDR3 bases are TGTGCCAGCTCACCGGGGGGAGCGAACACTGAAGCTTTCTTT.

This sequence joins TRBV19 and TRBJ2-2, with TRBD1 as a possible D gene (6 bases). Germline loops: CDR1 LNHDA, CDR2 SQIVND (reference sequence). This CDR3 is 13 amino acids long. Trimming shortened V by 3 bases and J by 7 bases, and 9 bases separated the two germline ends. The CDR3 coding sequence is TGTGCCAGTAGTATCTCACAGGGCGGGGAGCTGTTTTTT. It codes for CASSISQGGELFF. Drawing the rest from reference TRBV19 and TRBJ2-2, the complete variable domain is DGGITQSPKYLFRKEGQNVTLSCEQNLNHDAMYWYRQDPGQGLRLIYYSQIVNDFQKGDIAEGYSVSREKKESFPLTVTSAQKNPTAFYLCASSISQGGELFFGEGSRLTVL.

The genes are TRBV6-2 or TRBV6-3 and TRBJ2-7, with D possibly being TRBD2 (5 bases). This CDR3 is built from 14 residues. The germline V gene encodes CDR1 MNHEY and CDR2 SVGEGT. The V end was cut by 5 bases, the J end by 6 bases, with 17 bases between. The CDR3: CASSRLFGGSEQYF. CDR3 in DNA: TGTGCCAGCAGTCGCCTATTTGGCGGGTCCGAGCAGTACTTC.

The CDR3 sequence: CANLDSEQYF. CDR3 DNA: TGTGCCAACCTAGACAGCGAGCAGTACTTC. V usage is TRBV21-1 and J usage is TRBJ2-7; the listed D gene, TRBD1, was not tested against the DNA. TRBV21-1 is designated a pseudogene. CDR3 size: 10 residues.

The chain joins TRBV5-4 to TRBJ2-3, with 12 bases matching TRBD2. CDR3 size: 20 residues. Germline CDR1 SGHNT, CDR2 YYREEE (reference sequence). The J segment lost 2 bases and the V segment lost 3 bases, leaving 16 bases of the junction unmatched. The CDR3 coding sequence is TGTGCCAGCAGCTCGACCGGGACTAGCGGGTCCCTACTAGTCACAGATACGCAGTATTTT. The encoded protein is CASSSTGTSGSLLVTDTQYF.

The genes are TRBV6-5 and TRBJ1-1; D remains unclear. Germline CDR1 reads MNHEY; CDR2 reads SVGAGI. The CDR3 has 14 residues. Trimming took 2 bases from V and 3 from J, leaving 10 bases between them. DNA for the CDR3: TGTGCCAGCAGTTACGGAGGGAGGGACACTGAAGCTTTCTTT. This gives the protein CASSYGGRDTEAFF.

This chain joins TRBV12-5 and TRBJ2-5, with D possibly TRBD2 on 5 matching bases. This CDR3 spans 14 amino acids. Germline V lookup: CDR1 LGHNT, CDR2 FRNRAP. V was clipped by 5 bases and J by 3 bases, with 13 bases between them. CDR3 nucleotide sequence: TGTGCTAGTGGTACGCGGGCCCGAGAAGAGACCCAGTACTTC. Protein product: CASGTRAREETQYF.

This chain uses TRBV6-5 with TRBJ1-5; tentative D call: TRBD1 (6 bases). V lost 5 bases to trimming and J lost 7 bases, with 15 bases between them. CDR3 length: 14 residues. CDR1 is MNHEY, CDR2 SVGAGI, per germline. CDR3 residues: CASSPDGGGQPQHF. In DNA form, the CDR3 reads TGTGCCAGCAGTCCCGACGGTGGGGGCCAGCCCCAGCATTTT.

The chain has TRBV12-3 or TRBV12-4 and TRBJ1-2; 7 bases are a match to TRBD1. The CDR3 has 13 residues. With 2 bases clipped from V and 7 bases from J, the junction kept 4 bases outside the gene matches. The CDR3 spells CASSLRQGAGYTF. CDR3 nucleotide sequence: TGTGCCAGCAGTTTAAGACAGGGTGCTGGCTACACCTTC.

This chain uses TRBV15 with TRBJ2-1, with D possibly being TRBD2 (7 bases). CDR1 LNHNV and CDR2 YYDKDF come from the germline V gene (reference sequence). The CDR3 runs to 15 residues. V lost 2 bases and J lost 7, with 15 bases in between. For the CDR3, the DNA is TGTGCCACCAGCAGACTTAGGGGGGGTCTGAATGAGCAGTTCTTC. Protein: CATSRLRGGLNEQFF.